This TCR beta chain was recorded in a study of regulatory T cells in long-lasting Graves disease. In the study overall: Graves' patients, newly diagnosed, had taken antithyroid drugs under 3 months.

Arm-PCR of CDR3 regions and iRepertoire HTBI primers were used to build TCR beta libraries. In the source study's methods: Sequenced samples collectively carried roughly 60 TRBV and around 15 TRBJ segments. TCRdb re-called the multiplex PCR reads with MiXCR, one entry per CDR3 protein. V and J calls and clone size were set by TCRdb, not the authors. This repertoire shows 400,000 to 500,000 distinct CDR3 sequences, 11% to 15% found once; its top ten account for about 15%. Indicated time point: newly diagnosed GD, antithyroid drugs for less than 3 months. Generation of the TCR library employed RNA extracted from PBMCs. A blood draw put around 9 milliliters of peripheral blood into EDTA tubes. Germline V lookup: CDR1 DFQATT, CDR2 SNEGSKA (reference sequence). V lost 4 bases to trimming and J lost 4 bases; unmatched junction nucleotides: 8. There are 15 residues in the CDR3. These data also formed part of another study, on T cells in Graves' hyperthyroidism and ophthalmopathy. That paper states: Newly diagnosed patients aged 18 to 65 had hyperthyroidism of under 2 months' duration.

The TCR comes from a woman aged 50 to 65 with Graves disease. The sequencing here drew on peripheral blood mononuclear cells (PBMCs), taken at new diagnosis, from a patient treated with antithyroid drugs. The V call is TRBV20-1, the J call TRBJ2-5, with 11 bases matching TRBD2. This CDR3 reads CSAKSLAGGLETQYF. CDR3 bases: TGCAGTGCTAAAAGCCTAGCGGGAGGATTAGAGACCCAGTACTTC.